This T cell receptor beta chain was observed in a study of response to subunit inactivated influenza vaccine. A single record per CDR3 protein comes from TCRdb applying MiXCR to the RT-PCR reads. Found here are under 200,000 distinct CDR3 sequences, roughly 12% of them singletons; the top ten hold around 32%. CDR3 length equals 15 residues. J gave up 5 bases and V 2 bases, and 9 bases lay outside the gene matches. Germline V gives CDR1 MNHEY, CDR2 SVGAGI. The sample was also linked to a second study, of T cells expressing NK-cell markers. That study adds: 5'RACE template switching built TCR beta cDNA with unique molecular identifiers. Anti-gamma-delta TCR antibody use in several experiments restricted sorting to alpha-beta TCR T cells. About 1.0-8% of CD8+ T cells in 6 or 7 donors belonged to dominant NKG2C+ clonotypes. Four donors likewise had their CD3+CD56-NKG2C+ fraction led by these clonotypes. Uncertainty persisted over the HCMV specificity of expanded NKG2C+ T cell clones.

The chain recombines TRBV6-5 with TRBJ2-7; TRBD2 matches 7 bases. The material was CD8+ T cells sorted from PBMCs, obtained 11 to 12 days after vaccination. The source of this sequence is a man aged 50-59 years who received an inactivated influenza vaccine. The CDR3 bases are TGTGCCAGCAGTTACCCTGGGACTACCTCGGACGAGCAGTACTTC. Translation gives CASSYPGTTSDEQYF.